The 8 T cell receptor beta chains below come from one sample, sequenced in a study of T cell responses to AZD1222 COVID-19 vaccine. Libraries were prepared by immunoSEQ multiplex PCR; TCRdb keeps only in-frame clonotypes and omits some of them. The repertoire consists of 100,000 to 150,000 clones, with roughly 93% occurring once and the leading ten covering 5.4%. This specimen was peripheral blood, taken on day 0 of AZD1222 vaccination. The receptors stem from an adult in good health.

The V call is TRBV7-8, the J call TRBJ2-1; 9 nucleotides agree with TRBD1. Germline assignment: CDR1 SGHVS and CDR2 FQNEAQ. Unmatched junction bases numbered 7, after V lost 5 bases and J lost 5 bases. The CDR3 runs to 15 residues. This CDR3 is CASSRPRDRDNEQFF. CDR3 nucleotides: TGTGCCAGCAGCCGGCCGCGGGACAGGGACAATGAGCAGTTCTTC.

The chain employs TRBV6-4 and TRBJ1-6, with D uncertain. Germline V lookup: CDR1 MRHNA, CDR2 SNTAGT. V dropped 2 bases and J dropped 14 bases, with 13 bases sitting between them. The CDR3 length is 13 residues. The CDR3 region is CASSDVGLGTLHF. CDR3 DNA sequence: TGTGCCAGCAGTGACGTGGGGTTAGGGACCCTCCACTTT.

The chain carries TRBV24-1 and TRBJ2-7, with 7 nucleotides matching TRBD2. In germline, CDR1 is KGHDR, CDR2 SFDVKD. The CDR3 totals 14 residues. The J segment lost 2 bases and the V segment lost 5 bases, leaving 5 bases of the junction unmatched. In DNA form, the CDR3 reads TGTGCCACCAGTGGCCTAGCGGTTCCCTACGAGCAGTACTTC. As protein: CATSGLAVPYEQYF.

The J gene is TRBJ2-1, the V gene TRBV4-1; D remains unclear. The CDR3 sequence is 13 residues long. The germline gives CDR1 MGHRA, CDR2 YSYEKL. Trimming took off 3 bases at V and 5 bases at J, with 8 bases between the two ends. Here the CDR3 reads CASSQNMDNEQFF. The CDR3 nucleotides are TGCGCCAGCAGCCAGAACATGGACAATGAGCAGTTCTTC.

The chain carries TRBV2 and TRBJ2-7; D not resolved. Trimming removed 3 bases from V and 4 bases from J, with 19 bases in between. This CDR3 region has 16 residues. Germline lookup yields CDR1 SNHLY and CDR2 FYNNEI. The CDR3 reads CASSDWAALGNYEQYF. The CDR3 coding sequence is TGTGCCAGCAGTGATTGGGCAGCCCTAGGGAATTACGAGCAGTACTTC.

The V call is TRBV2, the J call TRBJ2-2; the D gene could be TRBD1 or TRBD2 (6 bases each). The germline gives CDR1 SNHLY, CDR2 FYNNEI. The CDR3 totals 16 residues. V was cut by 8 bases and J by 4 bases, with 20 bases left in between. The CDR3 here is CASGLEGGLSTGELFF. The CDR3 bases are TGTGCCAGCGGGTTGGAAGGGGGGCTCAGCACCGGGGAGCTGTTTTTT.

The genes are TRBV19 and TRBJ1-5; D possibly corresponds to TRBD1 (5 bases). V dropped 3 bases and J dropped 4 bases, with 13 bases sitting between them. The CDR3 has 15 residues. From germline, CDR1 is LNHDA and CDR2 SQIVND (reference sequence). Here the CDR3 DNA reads TGTGCCAGTAGTATGTTCCGGGGCTGGAATCAGCCCCAGCATTTT. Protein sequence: CASSMFRGWNQPQHF.

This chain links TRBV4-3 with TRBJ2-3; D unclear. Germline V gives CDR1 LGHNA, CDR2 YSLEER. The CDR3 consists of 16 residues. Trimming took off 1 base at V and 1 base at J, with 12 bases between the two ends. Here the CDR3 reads CASSQGQSPGTDTQYF. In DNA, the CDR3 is TGCGCCAGCAGCCAAGGGCAGAGTCCTGGCACAGATACGCAGTATTTT.